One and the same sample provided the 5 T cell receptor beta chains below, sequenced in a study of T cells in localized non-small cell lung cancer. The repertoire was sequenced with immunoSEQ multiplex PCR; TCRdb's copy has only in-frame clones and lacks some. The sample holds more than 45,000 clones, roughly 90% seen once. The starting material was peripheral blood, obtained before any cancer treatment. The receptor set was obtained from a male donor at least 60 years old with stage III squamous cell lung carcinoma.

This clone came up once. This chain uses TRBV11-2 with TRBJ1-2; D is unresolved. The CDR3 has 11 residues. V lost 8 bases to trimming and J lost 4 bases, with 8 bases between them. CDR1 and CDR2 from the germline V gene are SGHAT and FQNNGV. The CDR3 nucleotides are TGTGCCAGCTCGGACCTCTATGGCTACACCTTC. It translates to CASSDLYGYTF. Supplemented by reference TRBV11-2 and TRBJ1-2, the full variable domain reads EAGVAQSPRYKIIEKRQSVAFWCNPISGHATLYWYQQILGQGPKLLIQFQNNGVVDDSQLPKDRFSAERLKGVDSTLKIQPAKLEDSAVYLCASSDLYGYTFGSGTRLTVV.

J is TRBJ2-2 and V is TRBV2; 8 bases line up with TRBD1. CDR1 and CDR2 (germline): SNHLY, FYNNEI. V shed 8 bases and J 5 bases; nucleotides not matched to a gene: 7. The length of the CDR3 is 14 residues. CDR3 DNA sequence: TGTGCCAGCCTGACAGGGGCGAGGACCGGGGAGCTGTTTTTT. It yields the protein CASLTGARTGELFF.

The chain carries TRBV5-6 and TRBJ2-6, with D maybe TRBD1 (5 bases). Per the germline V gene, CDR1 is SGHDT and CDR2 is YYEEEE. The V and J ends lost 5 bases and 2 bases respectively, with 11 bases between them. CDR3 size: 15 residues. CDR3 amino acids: CASRHTGAGANVLTF. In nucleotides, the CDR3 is TGTGCCAGCAGGCATACAGGCGCTGGGGCCAACGTCCTGACTTTC.

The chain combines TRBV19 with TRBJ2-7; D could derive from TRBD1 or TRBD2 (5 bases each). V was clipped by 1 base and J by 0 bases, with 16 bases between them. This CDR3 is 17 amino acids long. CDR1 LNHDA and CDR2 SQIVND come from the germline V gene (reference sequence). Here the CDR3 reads CASSIAGQWGSSYEQYF. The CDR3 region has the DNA TGTGCCAGTAGTATAGCGGGGCAGTGGGGGAGCTCCTACGAGCAGTACTTC.

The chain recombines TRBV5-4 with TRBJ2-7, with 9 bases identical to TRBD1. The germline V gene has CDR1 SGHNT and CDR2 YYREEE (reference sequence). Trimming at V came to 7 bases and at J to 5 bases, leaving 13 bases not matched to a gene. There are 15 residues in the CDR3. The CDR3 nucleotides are TGTGCCAGCGAGCTTAAAAGGGACAGGGAACACGAGCAGTACTTC. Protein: CASELKRDREHEQYF.